This T cell receptor (beta chain) was captured in a study of early T cells in non-severe SARS-CoV-2 infection (TCRdb year 2021). Regarding the research as a whole: Because TCR sequencing relied on bulk RNA taken from unsorted whole blood, pairing of alpha and beta chains was not possible. Study-level results and caveats: VDJdb matching was skewed toward anti-spike CD8 responses and likely underestimated virus-specific expansions by missing private and CD4 specificities.

Set within a cohort of healthcare workers in London, UK, this nested case-control study involved weekly PCR testing of nasopharyngeal swabs along with blood sampling. Healthcare workers were recruited during the week of the UK lockdown, between 23 and 31 March 2020, and followed weekly for up to 16 weeks. The CDR3 covers 14 residues, taking in both the cysteine and the phenylalanine. Only the CDR3 region is kept as DNA, spanning 42 bases read in frame from base 1. Relative to germline, V is 1 base shorter and J is 0 bases shorter, with 8 bases between their ends. The germline V gene (reference sequence) sets CDR1 to DFQATT and CDR2 to SNEGSKA. Note on this clonotype: Its target antigen remains unknown. No base quality information exists; no much larger clone differs at one position.

The library was produced with 5' RACE. This sample was sequenced with a NextSeq 500. Unique molecular identifiers were attached to individual cDNA molecules in the TCR library protocol so that sequencing error and PCR bias could be corrected. TCR alpha and beta chains were both sequenced, and the abundances of alpha and beta sequences in each sample were closely correlated with each other. On the study's bioinformatics: V gene, J gene and CDR3 annotation of TCR sequences was performed with Decombinator V4. Expanded TCRs were defined as changing significantly between any two time points under a Poisson model with p below 0.0001. Abundances of TCRs were expressed as counts per million after normalisation to the total number of TCRs sequenced in each sample. TRAV1-2 paired with TRAJ12, TRAJ20 or TRAJ33 defined MAIT TCRs, while TRAV10 paired with TRAJ18 defined iNKT TCRs. VDJdb, accessed 1 November 2021, was searched for CMV, EBV and SARS-CoV-2 annotated TCRs, with TCRs annotated for multiple antigens excluded. TCRdb reprocessed the public reads (quality trimming at Q25 with fastp, clone calling with MiXCR) and kept in-frame beta chains. Each CDR3 protein gets just one entry, which takes the most common genes and DNA from the rows behind it. The V and J calls reflect TCRdb's pipeline rather than the authors' work. This sample holds approximately 120,000 distinct CDR3 sequences; about 15% were observed only once. Just over 20% of the sample goes to the ten largest clones.

The origin of this receptor is an adult who was a healthcare worker with PCR-confirmed SARS-CoV-2 infection or an uninfected control (not recorded which). The rearranged chain carries TRBV20-1 and TRBJ2-3; the D gene remains uncertain. Input material: whole blood. The CDR3 region reads CSARVYKSTDTQYF. The nucleotide sequence is given as TGCAGTGCTAGAGTCTATAAAAGCACAGATACGCAGTATTTT.